Listed here are 32 T cell receptor beta chains from one sample, sequenced in a study of regulatory T cells in long-lasting Graves disease. Library construction for TCR beta used iRepertoire HTBI primers and Arm-PCR of CDR3 regions. TCRdb recomputed calls from the multiplex PCR reads with MiXCR, one row per CDR3 protein. The sample has hundreds of thousands of distinct CDR3 sequences; under 20% are singletons. Time point noted: newly diagnosed GD, antithyroid drugs for less than 3 months. Researchers made the TCR library from RNA that was extracted from PBMCs. These data also featured in a second study, about T cells in Graves' hyperthyroidism and ophthalmopathy.

The starting material was peripheral blood mononuclear cells (PBMCs), obtained at new diagnosis, from a patient treated with antithyroid drugs. The receptors stem from a woman in her twenties or thirties with Graves disease.

This clonotype was counted ten times or more. The rearrangement joins TRBV2 to TRBJ2-7, with 9 bases matching TRBD1. V gave up 7 bases and J gave up 6 bases; unmatched junction bases: 10. This CDR3 region has 14 residues. Germline loops: CDR1 SNHLY, CDR2 FYNNEI. CDR3 in amino acids: CASTAPGQGTEQYF. CDR3 nucleotides: TGTGCCAGCACGGCACCGGGACAGGGTACCGAGCAGTACTTC.

This clonotype occurred a few times. The genes are TRBV7-3 and TRBJ2-1; D call uncertain. The V gene lost 2 bases and the J gene lost 6 bases, with 17 bases spanning the gap. The germline V gene encodes CDR1 SGHTA and CDR2 FQGTGA. CDR3 size: 16 residues. This CDR3 reads CASSLLPEQSRNEQFF. The DNA of the CDR3 is TGTGCCAGCAGCTTATTACCGGAACAGAGCCGCAATGAGCAGTTCTTC.

This clonotype was picked up many times. J is TRBJ1-1 and V is TRBV12-3 or TRBV12-4, with a tentative D call TRBD1 (6 bases). V gave up 4 bases and J gave up 1 base, with 10 bases separating them. The CDR3 is 14 amino acids. CDR3 bases: TGTGCCAGCAGTTCGACAGGAACGAACACTGAAGCTTTCTTT. Protein: CASSSTGTNTEAFF.

This clonotype was seen only a few times. V is TRBV5-1 and J is TRBJ2-5, with TRBD1 identical over 7 bases. CDR3 size: 15 residues. Per the germline V gene, CDR1 is SGHRS and CDR2 is YFSETQ. J was trimmed by 1 base and V by 4 bases; bases with no gene match: 7. CDR3 sequence reads: CASSRGTEIQETQYF. Here the CDR3 DNA reads TGCGCCAGCAGCCGAGGGACAGAGATCCAAGAGACCCAGTACTTC.

The V gene is TRBV5-1, the J gene TRBJ2-2; no clear D. Germline CDR1 and CDR2: SGHRS and YFSETQ. V was pared by 0 bases and J by 7 bases, with 16 bases between. The CDR3 extends over 16 amino acids. As DNA, the CDR3 is TGCGCCAGCAGCTTGGCTTCCGGGTCGGTCGGCGGGGAGCTGTTTTTT. This sequence encodes CASSLASGSVGGELFF.

Notes on this clonotype: A much larger clonotype is one base distant, so this may be a read error. This sequence joins TRBV20-1 and TRBJ2-5; D may correspond to TRBD1 or TRBD2 (6 bases each). CDR1 and CDR2 from the germline V gene are DFQATT and SNEGSKA (reference sequence). The CDR3 is made up of 15 amino acids. V gave up 6 bases and J gave up 2 bases, with 19 bases separating them. CDR3 DNA: TGCAGTGCCCGAACTGGGGGGCACCCTCAAGAGACCCAGTACTTC. It translates to CSARTGGHPQETQYF.

This clonotype was detected ten times or more. The chain's CDR3 is CASSLGSVGYEQYF. CDR3 bases: TGTGCCAGCAGCTTGGGTAGCGTCGGGTACGAGCAGTACTTC. The V gene is TRBV5-5, the J gene TRBJ2-7; perhaps TRBD2 as D (5 bases). The CDR3 consists of 14 residues. The germline gives CDR1 SGHKS, CDR2 YYEKEE (reference sequence). Trimming shortened V by 0 bases and J by 4 bases, and 11 bases separated the two germline ends.

Only a few counts were recorded for this clonotype. V and J are TRBV29-1 and TRBJ1-3; the D is unclear. Looked up from germline, CDR1 is SQVTM and CDR2 is ANQGSEA. Deletions cut 5 bases from V and 0 bases from J, with 11 bases between. CDR3 size: 14 residues. The CDR3 loop is CSVLSGISGNTIYF. The CDR3 nucleotides read TGCAGCGTTTTAAGTGGTATCTCTGGAAACACCATATATTTT. Based on the CDR3 plus reference TRBV29-1 and TRBJ1-3, the full variable domain is SAVISQKPSRDICQRGTSLTIQCQVDSQVTMMFWYRQQPGQSLTLIATANQGSEATYESGFVIDKFPISRPNLTFSTLTVSNMSPEDSSIYLCSVLSGISGNTIYFGEGSWLTVV.

J is TRBJ2-5 and V is TRBV5-6; TRBD1 agrees at 8 bases. The length of the CDR3 is 15 residues. Trimming removed 6 bases from V and 1 base from J; junction bases left unmatched: 8. Germline lookup yields CDR1 SGHDT and CDR2 YYEEEE. The CDR3 region has the DNA TGTGCCAGCAAAACAGGGGGTATTTCCCAAGAGACCCAGTACTTC. The encoded protein is CASKTGGISQETQYF.

This clonotype was detected many times. The V call is TRBV14, the J call TRBJ2-7; 8 bases are shared with TRBD1. Germline-derived CDR1 and CDR2 are SGHDN and FVKESK. V lost 0 bases and J lost 1; bases outside the gene matches: 2. The CDR3 covers 15 residues. This CDR3 reads CASSQEDRVSYEQYF. Here the CDR3 DNA reads TGTGCCAGCAGCCAAGAGGACAGGGTATCCTACGAGCAGTACTTC.

This rearrangement joins TRBV7-2 to TRBJ2-3, with 7 bases fitting TRBD2. The CDR3 consists of 17 residues. Per germline, CDR1 SGHTA and CDR2 FQGNSA. The V segment lost 4 bases and the J segment 5 bases; nucleotides outside the gene matches: 15. The CDR3 loop is CASSSRTSVAGGDTQYF. The DNA for the CDR3 is TGTGCCAGCAGCTCCCGGACTTCAGTAGCGGGTGGAGATACGCAGTATTTT. The full variable domain, with the rest looked up from reference TRBV7-2 and TRBJ2-3, is GAGVSQSPSNKVTEKGKDVELRCDPISGHTALYWYRQSLGQGLEFLIYFQGNSAPDKSGLPSDRFSAERTGGSVSTLTIQRTQQEDSAVYLCASSSRTSVAGGDTQYFGPGTRLTVL.

This clonotype was seen a handful of times. This chain uses TRBV15 with TRBJ2-5, with D tentatively TRBD1 (5 bases). The CDR3 length is 18 residues. Per germline, CDR1 LNHNV and CDR2 YYDKDF (reference sequence). V lost 1 base, J lost 4 bases, and 22 bases lay in between. CDR3 loop: CATSRAPFGAGATETQYF. The CDR3 nucleotides read TGTGCCACCAGCAGAGCACCCTTCGGTGCTGGGGCCACAGAGACCCAGTACTTC. The full variable domain, rest sourced from reference TRBV15 and TRBJ2-5, is DAMVIQNPRYQVTQFGKPVTLSCSQTLNHNVMYWYQQKSSQAPKLLFHYYDKDFNNEADTPDNFQSRRPNTSFCFLDIRSPGLGDTAMYLCATSRAPFGAGATETQYFGPGTRLLVL.

The chain couples TRBV5-8 to TRBJ2-2; 9 bases align to TRBD1. This CDR3 comprises 16 residues. Germline V lookup: CDR1 SGHTS, CDR2 YDEGEE. The V gene end was trimmed by 7 bases and the J gene end by 4 bases; junction bases not matched to a gene: 11. The DNA for the CDR3 is TGTGCCAGCGGCCCGGGGACAGGGCAATCCACCGGGGAGCTGTTTTTT. Protein: CASGPGTGQSTGELFF.

This clonotype was counted at least ten times. This rearrangement joins TRBV28 to TRBJ1-5, with D possibly TRBD1 on 5 matching bases. The V gene's germline CDR1 is MDHEN and CDR2 SYDVKM. The CDR3 is 12 residues long. V lost 10 bases and J lost 6, with 13 bases in between. Written as DNA, the CDR3 is TGTGCCACCCGTTTGGGGGGTCAGCCCCAGCATTTT. Protein sequence: CATRLGGQPQHF.

The genes are TRBV6-1 and TRBJ2-7; 10 bases map to TRBD2. Trimming removed 3 bases from V and 6 bases from J; junction bases left unmatched: 11. Per the germline V gene, CDR1 is MNHNS and CDR2 is SASEGT. The CDR3 has 16 residues. The CDR3 DNA reads TGTGCCAGCAGTGACCCAAGCGGGAGGGGTTCAGGCGAGCAGTACTTC. Protein sequence: CASSDPSGRGSGEQYF.

This chain connects TRBV13 to TRBJ2-1; 11 positions agree with TRBD2. CDR3 length: 16 residues. V lost 4 bases to trimming and J lost 6 bases; unmatched junction nucleotides: 8. CDR1 and CDR2 from the germline V gene are PRHDT and FYEKMQ (reference sequence). CDR3 loop: CASSSGTSGRINEQFF. The CDR3 bases are TGTGCCAGCAGCTCCGGGACTAGCGGAAGGATCAATGAGCAGTTCTTC.

There are many counts of this clonotype. The chain has TRBV28 and TRBJ2-3; possible D gene TRBD2, 7 bases. This CDR3 has 15 amino acids. Germline loops: CDR1 MDHEN, CDR2 SYDVKM. Trimming removed 8 bases at V and 5 bases at J, with 20 bases between. For the CDR3, the DNA is TGTGCCAGCCAAATATTCGGGGGGCGGAGAGATACGCAGTATTTT. Its protein is CASQIFGGRRDTQYF. The full variable domain, with the rest looked up from reference TRBV28 and TRBJ2-3, is DVKVTQSSRYLVKRTGEKVFLECVQDMDHENMFWYRQDPGLGLRLIYFSYDVKMKEKGDIPEGYSVSREKKERFSLILESASTNQTSMYLCASQIFGGRRDTQYFGPGTRLTVL.

The chain recombines TRBV6-1 with TRBJ2-3, with TRBD2 as a possible D gene (8 bases). Trimming stripped 5 bases from V and 4 bases from J, with 22 bases between. The CDR3 is 17 amino acids. Germline loops: CDR1 MNHNS, CDR2 SASEGT. CDR3 DNA: TGTGCCAGCAGTCGTTTCGGGAGGGCCCAGGGGGCAGATACGCAGTATTTT. Translating gives CASSRFGRAQGADTQYF.

The sample holds many counts of this clonotype. CDR3 coding DNA: TGTGCCACCAGCAGAGTCGGGGGAGAGAACACTGAAGCTTTCTTT. This encodes CATSRVGGENTEAFF. The chain recombines TRBV15 with TRBJ1-1, with a weak D call TRBD1 (5 bases). The CDR3 spans 15 residues. The V and J ends lost 1 base and 1 base respectively, with 10 bases between them. Germline CDR1 reads LNHNV; CDR2 reads YYDKDF (reference sequence).

The sample holds a few counts of this clonotype. A read error may produce the germline difference seen at one junction end. This chain links TRBV28 with TRBJ2-1, with 7 nucleotides matching TRBD2. The CDR3 is 15 amino acids. The V gene's germline CDR1 is MDHEN and CDR2 SYDVKM. The CDR3 nucleotides are TGTGCCAGCAGTACTCCGGCGAGTATGCGGGAGACCCAGTGCTTC. It encodes CASSTPASMRETQCF.

V usage is TRBV29-1 and J usage is TRBJ2-5; 7 positions agree with TRBD2. The V and J ends lost 8 bases and 3 bases, in that order; junction bases with no gene match: 6. The V gene's germline CDR1 is SQVTM and CDR2 ANQGSEA. This CDR3 spans 12 amino acids. The CDR3: CSPLGLEETQYF. In DNA form, the CDR3 reads TGCAGCCCCTTAGGACTAGAAGAGACCCAGTACTTC.

The rearrangement joins TRBV6-2 or TRBV6-3 to TRBJ1-4; 11 nucleotides line up with TRBD1. The CDR3 length is 13 residues. In germline, CDR1 is MNHEY, CDR2 SVGEGT. Trimming at V came to 8 bases and at J to 7 bases, leaving 3 bases not matched to a gene. Written as DNA, the CDR3 is TGTGCCAGCGAGGACAGGGGGCTTGAAAAACTGTTTTTT. Residues: CASEDRGLEKLFF.

This clonotype was counted many times. The V and J genes are TRBV9 and TRBJ2-5, with D perhaps TRBD1 or TRBD2 (5 bases each). Germline V CDR1 and CDR2: SGDLS, YYNGEE. V lost 3 bases and J lost 1, with 7 bases in between. The CDR3 totals 13 residues. CDR3 DNA: TGTGCCAGCAGCGGGGACGGCCAAGAGACCCAGTACTTC. Encoded protein: CASSGDGQETQYF.

J is TRBJ1-4 and V is TRBV7-9, with D unclear. Germline V gives CDR1 SEHNR, CDR2 FQNEAQ (reference sequence). V lost 2 bases and J lost 10, with 8 bases in between. CDR3 length: 12 residues. CDR3 sequence (DNA): TGTGCCAGCAGCTTAATGGCGGGAAAACTGTTTTTT. The encoded protein is CASSLMAGKLFF. The whole variable domain, remainder taken from reference TRBV7-9 and TRBJ1-4, is DTGVSQNPRHKITKRGQNVTFRCDPISEHNRLYWYRQTLGQGPEFLTYFQNEAQLEKSRLLSDRFSAERPKGSFSTLEIQRTEQGDSAMYLCASSLMAGKLFFGSGTQLSVL.

The rearrangement joins TRBV19 to TRBJ2-1; the D is unclear. The CDR3 totals 13 residues. Germline CDR1 reads LNHDA; CDR2 reads SQIVND (reference sequence). The V end lost 4 bases, the J end lost 6 bases, and 10 bases lay between the germline ends. The chain's CDR3 is CASSNAVGNEQFF. The CDR3 region has the DNA TGTGCCAGTAGTAATGCGGTGGGCAATGAGCAGTTCTTC.

This chain connects TRBV7-3 to TRBJ2-3, with D perhaps assigned TRBD1 or TRBD2 (5 bases each). CDR1 and CDR2 (germline): SGHTA, FQGTGA. The V and J ends lost 5 bases and 4 bases respectively, with 13 bases between them. The CDR3 length is 14 residues. CDR3 amino acids: CASSRYGGSDTQYF. CDR3 bases: TGTGCCAGCAGCAGATATGGGGGTTCAGATACGCAGTATTTT.

This clonotype was observed a few times. This chain connects TRBV29-1 to TRBJ2-3, with 9 bases matching TRBD1. This CDR3 is built from 16 residues. Germline-derived CDR1 and CDR2 are SQVTM and ANQGSEA. After removal of 4 bases from V and 3 bases from J, the junction contained 11 bases not matched to a gene. DNA of the CDR3: TGCAGCGTTGCAGGAAACAGGGGGCTCGGGACAGATACGCAGTATTTT. As protein: CSVAGNRGLGTDTQYF.

The rearrangement links TRBV3-1 to TRBJ2-5; D unresolved. This CDR3 contains 12 residues. Germline lookup yields CDR1 LGHDT and CDR2 YNNKEL (reference sequence). Trimming stripped 4 bases from V and 6 bases from J, with 9 bases between. CDR3 coding DNA: TGTGCCAGCAGCCCCTTCCTGAAGACCCAGTACTTC. Residues: CASSPFLKTQYF.

V gene TRBV7-3 combines with J gene TRBJ2-3, with 7 positions matching TRBD2. The V and J ends lost 4 bases and 7 bases, in that order; junction bases with no gene match: 2. This CDR3 spans 12 amino acids. Germline values: CDR1 SGHTA, CDR2 FQGTGA. The CDR3 is CASSSGGYTQYF. In nucleotides, the CDR3 is TGTGCCAGCAGCTCGGGGGGATATACGCAGTATTTT.

This clonotype was observed at least ten times. The junction shows a germline mismatch at one end, possibly a read error. Here the CDR3 DNA reads TGTGCCAGCAGCCAAGGGCGGGGCAATCAGCCCCAGCATTTT. Protein: CASSQGRGNQPQHF. This rearrangement joins TRBV4-1 to TRBJ1-5; no clear D. Germline assignment: CDR1 MGHRA and CDR2 YSYEKL. The CDR3 contains 14 residues.

This clonotype was counted at least ten times. V and J are TRBV6-2 or TRBV6-3 and TRBJ1-5; the D gene is possibly TRBD1 (6 bases). V was trimmed by 6 bases and J by 4 bases, leaving 10 bases between them. The CDR3 contains 13 residues. Germline CDR1 is MNHEY and CDR2 is SVGEGT. The CDR3 loop reads CASRATGNQPQHF. CDR3 DNA sequence: TGTGCCAGCAGAGCTACAGGGAATCAGCCCCAGCATTTT.

The V call is TRBV11-2, the J call TRBJ1-3; D remains ambiguous. There are 15 residues in the CDR3. From germline, CDR1 is SGHAT and CDR2 FQNNGV. The V gene lost 3 bases and the J gene lost 0 bases, with 9 bases spanning the gap. The CDR3 DNA sequence: TGTGCCAGCAGCTTTGGACGGCACTCTGGAAACACCATATATTTT. Protein product: CASSFGRHSGNTIYF. The entire variable domain, with the rest obtained from reference TRBV11-2 and TRBJ1-3, is as follows: EAGVAQSPRYKIIEKRQSVAFWCNPISGHATLYWYQQILGQGPKLLIQFQNNGVVDDSQLPKDRFSAERLKGVDSTLKIQPAKLEDSAVYLCASSFGRHSGNTIYFGEGSWLTVV.